This is a list of T cell receptor beta chains from one sample in a study of blood T cell repertoires in COVID-19. TCRdb keeps only in-frame clones here, not all; method: immunoSEQ multiplex PCR. The table shows a few hundred thousand clones, with under 95% occurring only once. The sequenced sample was PBMCs or T cells enriched from blood (not recorded which). These receptors all come from a woman in her twenties or thirties who had recovered from COVID-19. Both conserved end residues are part of each CDR3. A D gene is named only where the DNA matches it firmly. Size tells how often a clone was seen (once, few, many) or the class of an expanded clone, and some rows leave it out.

>.|TRBV27|.|TRBJ1-1
CASSFDRGNTEAFF
TGTGCCAGCAGTTTTGATAGGGGGAACACTGAAGCTTTCTTT
>TRBD1|TRBV28|.|TRBJ2-2
CASTSGGRTGELFF
TGTGCCAGCACCTCAGGGGGCCGGACCGGGGAGCTGTTTTTT
>.|TRBV19|.|TRBJ1-5
CAGAQGGSNQPQHF
TGTGCCGGGGCACAGGGTGGTAGCAATCAGCCCCAGCATTTT
>.|TRBV4-1|once|TRBJ1-2
CASSQDPTGSYGYTF
TGCGCCAGCAGCCAAGACCCTACAGGGTCCTATGGCTACACCTTC
>.|TRBV5-6|.|TRBJ2-1
CASSLRVLDEQFF
TGTGCCAGCAGCTTACGGGTTTTAGATGAGCAGTTCTTC
>.|TRBV7-9|.|TRBJ2-1
CASSIVSGNNEQFF
TGTGCCAGCAGCATCGTTAGCGGAAACAATGAGCAGTTCTTC
>.|TRBV5-1|once|TRBJ1-2
CASTDAGGYGYTF
TGCGCCAGCACCGATGCCGGGGGCTATGGCTACACCTTC
>.|TRBV30|.|TRBJ1-1
CAWREQAEGSEAFF
TGTGCCTGGAGGGAGCAGGCAGAGGGATCCGAAGCTTTCTTT
>.|TRBV6-5|.|TRBJ2-7
CASSYSDSDYEQYF
TGTGCCAGCAGTTACAGCGACAGTGACTACGAGCAGTACTTC
>TRBD1|TRBV9|.|TRBJ1-1
CASSVQGTGGEKAFF
TGTGCCAGCAGCGTTCAAGGGACAGGGGGCGAAAAGGCTTTCTTT
>TRBD2|TRBV11-1|.|TRBJ2-1
CASSVTSGRAEQFF
TGTGCCAGCAGCGTAACTAGCGGGAGGGCTGAGCAGTTCTTC
>.|TRBV19|.|TRBJ2-7
CASSIEGRGSKQYF
TGTGCCAGTAGTATTGAGGGTCGAGGAAGCAAGCAGTACTTC
>.|TRBV4-1|few|TRBJ1-2
CASSHLLTGGVENYGYTF
TGCGCCAGCAGCCACCTCCTCACCGGGGGGGTTGAGAACTATGGCTACACCTTC
>.|TRBV11-2|.|TRBJ2-7
CASSFAPGGSYEQYF
TGTGCCAGCAGCTTCGCACCTGGAGGCTCCTACGAGCAGTACTTC
>.|TRBV2|.|TRBJ1-4
CASSERRGYEKLFF
TGTGCCAGCAGTGAGCGCAGGGGTTATGAAAAACTGTTTTTT
>TRBD1|TRBV2|.|TRBJ2-2
CASRGQGHTGELFF
TGTGCCAGCAGGGGACAGGGCCACACCGGGGAGCTGTTTTTT
>TRBD2|TRBV9|.|TRBJ2-5
CASSVSLAGRLGETQYF
TGTGCCAGCAGCGTAAGCCTAGCGGGCCGTTTAGGGGAGACCCAGTACTTC
>TRBD1|TRBV7-8|.|TRBJ2-3
CASSLRGTGGLRTDTQYF
TGTGCCAGCAGCTTACGGGGGACAGGGGGTCTTCGCACAGATACGCAGTATTTT
>.|TRBV2|once|TRBJ2-3
CASSPGDWGQYF
TGTGCCAGCAGCCCCGGGGATTGGGGGCAGTATTTT
>.|TRBV5-4|.|TRBJ1-6
CASSSAGGISSPLHF
TGTGCCAGCAGCTCGGCGGGGGGTATCAGTTCACCCCTCCACTTT
>TRBD2|TRBV5-1|.|TRBJ2-1
CASSSLELAGAYNEQFF
TGCGCCAGCAGCTCCCTGGAACTAGCGGGGGCATACAATGAGCAGTTCTTC
>.|TRBV7-9|once|TRBJ2-2
CASSPKGSNTGELFF
TGTGCCAGCAGCCCAAAGGGGTCGAACACCGGGGAGCTGTTTTTT
>TRBD1|TRBV29-1|.|TRBJ1-1
CSVETGQTNTEAFF
TGCAGCGTTGAAACGGGACAGACTAACACTGAAGCTTTCTTT
>.|TRBV5-1|.|TRBJ1-1
CASSLGGNAEAFF
TGCGCCAGCAGCTTAGGGGGAAATGCTGAAGCTTTCTTT
>.|TRBV5-1|.|TRBJ2-7
CASSLGQGGSYEQYF
TGCGCCAGCAGCTTGGGTCAGGGGGGCTCCTACGAGCAGTACTTC
>TRBD2|TRBV9|.|TRBJ2-7
CASSVGPSGSYEQYF
TGTGCCAGCAGCGTAGGTCCTAGCGGGAGCTACGAGCAGTACTTC
>TRBD1|TRBV5-4|.|TRBJ2-7
CASSADRGSYEQYF
TGTGCCAGCAGCGCGGACAGGGGGTCCTACGAGCAGTACTTC
>.|TRBV6-5|.|TRBJ1-1
CASSYSNLANTEAFF
TGTGCCAGCAGTTACTCGAATTTAGCGAACACTGAAGCTTTCTTT
>.|TRBV10-3|.|TRBJ1-5
CAISAGGRPQHF
TGTGCCATCAGCGCAGGAGGGCGGCCCCAGCATTTT
>.|TRBV12-3/TRBV12-4|once|TRBJ1-1
CASSGLLGTEAFF
TGTGCCAGCAGTGGACTCCTGGGAACTGAAGCTTTCTTT
>.|TRBV5-1|.|TRBJ2-3
CASSPLLRPDTQYF
TGCGCCAGCAGCCCCCTCCTACGCCCAGATACGCAGTATTTT
>.|TRBV7-8|once|TRBJ2-3
CASSLVNRVWTDTQYF
TGTGCCAGCAGCTTAGTTAACAGGGTGTGGACAGATACGCAGTATTTT
>TRBD1|TRBV11-2|few|TRBJ2-2
CASSLGTGITGELFF
TGTGCCAGCAGCTTAGGGACAGGTATCACCGGGGAGCTGTTTTTT
>.|TRBV6-2/TRBV6-3|.|TRBJ1-1
CASSYPGGSAEAFF
TGTGCCAGCAGTTACCCGGGGGGGTCCGCTGAAGCTTTCTTT
>TRBD1|TRBV5-4|once|TRBJ2-1
CASSKGQGHNEQFF
TGTGCCAGCAGTAAGGGACAGGGACACAATGAGCAGTTCTTC
>TRBD1|TRBV27|.|TRBJ2-2
CASGRRTGGITGELFF
TGTGCCAGCGGACGGAGGACAGGGGGCATCACCGGGGAGCTGTTTTTT
>.|TRBV7-8|.|TRBJ1-1
CASSLAGGRNTEAFF
TGTGCCAGCAGCTTAGCTGGCGGGAGGAACACTGAAGCTTTCTTT
>TRBD1|TRBV5-4|.|TRBJ2-2
CASSRDRLTGELFF
TGTGCCAGCAGTCGGGACAGACTCACCGGGGAGCTGTTTTTT
>.|TRBV2|once|TRBJ2-5
CASSDARDRQETQYF
TGTGCCAGCAGTGATGCGCGGGATAGACAAGAGACCCAGTACTTC
>TRBD1|TRBV28|.|TRBJ2-7
CASRDTGTGAYEQYF
TGTGCCAGCAGGGACACCGGGACAGGGGCCTACGAGCAGTACTTC
>TRBD1|TRBV2|.|TRBJ1-5
CASSVLPGTGSNQPQHF
TGTGCCAGCAGTGTTCTCCCCGGGACAGGGAGCAATCAGCCCCAGCATTTT
>TRBD1|TRBV20-1|.|TRBJ2-7
CSASEGQGKEF
TGCAGTGCTAGTGAGGGACAGGGAAAGGAATTC
>TRBD1|TRBV5-4|.|TRBJ2-5
CASTRGAGGNQETQYF
TGTGCCAGCACCCGAGGGGCAGGGGGTAACCAAGAGACCCAGTACTTC
>.|TRBV6-2/TRBV6-3|.|TRBJ1-1
CASSYLGGRTETEAFF
TGTGCCAGCAGTTACCTGGGGGGGAGGACGGAGACTGAAGCTTTCTTT
>TRBD1|TRBV19|few|TRBJ1-2
CASSMEGQVYGYTF
TGTGCCAGTAGTATGGAGGGACAGGTGTATGGCTACACCTTC
>.|TRBV6-5|.|TRBJ1-2
CASSYQDRSYGYTF
TGTGCCAGCAGTTACCAGGACAGAAGCTATGGCTACACCTTC
>.|TRBV28|.|TRBJ1-1
CASTLAGTGNTEAFF
TGTGCCAGCACCCTTGCGGGGACGGGGAACACTGAAGCTTTCTTT
>.|TRBV10-3|.|TRBJ1-5
CAISESVRQQPQHF
TGTGCCATCAGTGAGTCTGTCCGTCAGCAGCCCCAGCATTTT
>.|TRBV7-2|.|TRBJ2-7
CASSLASLSSYEQYF
TGTGCCAGCAGCTTAGCCTCCCTGAGCTCCTACGAGCAGTACTTC
>TRBD1|TRBV19|once|TRBJ2-7
CASSPGQGAYEQYF
TGTGCCAGTAGTCCGGGACAGGGCGCCTACGAGCAGTACTTC
>.|TRBV7-2|.|TRBJ1-4
CASSFWAGDEKLFF
TGTGCCAGCAGCTTTTGGGCAGGGGATGAAAAACTGTTTTTT
>TRBD1|TRBV28|few|TRBJ1-2
CASSSTGQGYGYTF
TGTGCCAGCAGTAGTACGGGACAGGGGTACGGCTACACCTTC
>TRBD1|TRBV10-3|.|TRBJ1-2
CAISGQGARGGYTF
TGTGCCATCAGTGGACAGGGGGCGCGAGGTGGCTACACCTTC
>.|TRBV6-5|once|TRBJ2-7
CASSYVRGSYLEQYF
TGTGCCAGCAGTTACGTCCGGGGATCATACCTCGAGCAGTACTTC
>TRBD2|TRBV6-5|.|TRBJ2-1
CASRLGTRGNEQFF
TGTGCCAGCCGATTAGGGACTAGGGGCAATGAGCAGTTCTTC